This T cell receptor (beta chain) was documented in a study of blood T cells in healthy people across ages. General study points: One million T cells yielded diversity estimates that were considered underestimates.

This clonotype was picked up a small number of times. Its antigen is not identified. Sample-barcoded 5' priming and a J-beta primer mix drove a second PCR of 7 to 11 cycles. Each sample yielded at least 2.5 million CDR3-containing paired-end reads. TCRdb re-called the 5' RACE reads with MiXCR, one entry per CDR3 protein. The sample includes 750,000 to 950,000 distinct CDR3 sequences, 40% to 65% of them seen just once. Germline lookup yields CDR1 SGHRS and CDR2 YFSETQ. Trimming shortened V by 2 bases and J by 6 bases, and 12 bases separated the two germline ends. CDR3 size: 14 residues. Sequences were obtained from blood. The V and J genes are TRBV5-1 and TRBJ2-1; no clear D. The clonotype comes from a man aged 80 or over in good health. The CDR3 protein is CASSLGIGTNEQFF. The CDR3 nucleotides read TGCGCCAGCAGCTTAGGCATCGGAACCAATGAGCAGTTCTTC.